Reported below is one TCR beta chain. Its specificity is not known. The record originates from a study of T-cell memory formation after mild COVID-19. Study-wide findings and caveats: CD8+ contracting clones occupied EMRA, while CD4+ ones occupied mainly CM and EM. Detection of some responders pre-infection suggested pre-existing cross-reactive memory T cells participated. Day 15 to 85 contractors were CD4/CD8 balanced; later expanders leaned CD4+.

The TCR alpha and TCR beta cDNA libraries, bearing sample barcodes and UMIs, were generated by 5'RACE using constant-segment primers. TCRdb called the 5' RACE reads again in MiXCR, with one record for every CDR3 protein. The data show 35,000 to 45,000 distinct CDR3 sequences, 6% to 9.5% seen once. This CDR3 is 20 amino acids long. Germline CDR1 and CDR2: DFQATT and SNEGSKA (reference sequence). J lost 4 bases, V lost 4 bases, and 25 bases had no gene match. This sequence originates from a man younger than 35 who had mild COVID-19 (a few samples of this study predate the infection). Cell type and time point are not known. The sequenced sample consisted of PBMCs or a T cell subset sorted from them (not recorded which). The chain combines TRBV20-1 with TRBJ2-5, with 9 bases matching TRBD2. The CDR3 is CSAKTFPVAERGARGETQYF. DNA for the CDR3: TGCAGTGCTAAAACCTTCCCTGTAGCGGAGCGGGGGGCACGGGGAGAGACCCAGTACTTC.